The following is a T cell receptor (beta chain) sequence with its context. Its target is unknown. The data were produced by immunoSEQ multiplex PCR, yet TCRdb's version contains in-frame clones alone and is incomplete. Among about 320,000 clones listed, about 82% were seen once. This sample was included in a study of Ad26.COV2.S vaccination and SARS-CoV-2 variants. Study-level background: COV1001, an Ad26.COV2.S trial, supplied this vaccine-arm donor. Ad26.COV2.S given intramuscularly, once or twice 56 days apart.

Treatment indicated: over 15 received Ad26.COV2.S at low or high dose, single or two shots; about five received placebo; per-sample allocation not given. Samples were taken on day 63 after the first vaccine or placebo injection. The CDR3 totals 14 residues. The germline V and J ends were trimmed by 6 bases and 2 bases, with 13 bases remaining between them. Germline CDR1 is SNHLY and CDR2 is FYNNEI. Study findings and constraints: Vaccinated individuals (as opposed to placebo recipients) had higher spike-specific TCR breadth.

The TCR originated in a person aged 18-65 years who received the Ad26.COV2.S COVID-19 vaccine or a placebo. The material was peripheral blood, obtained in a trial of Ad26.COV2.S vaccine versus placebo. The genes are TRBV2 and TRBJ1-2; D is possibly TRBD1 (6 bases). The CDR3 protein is CASSPLDRNYGYTF. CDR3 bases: TGTGCCAGCAGCCCCCTCGACAGGAACTATGGCTACACCTTC.